These 10 T cell receptor beta chains originate from one sample sequenced in a study of blood T cell repertoires in COVID-19. The method was immunoSEQ multiplex PCR; TCRdb's version includes in-frame clones alone and lacks a portion of them. The sample has 300,000 or so clones, 80% to 90% seen once. Material: PBMCs or T cells enriched from blood (not recorded which). The receptors derive from a woman aged 35 to 49 with acute COVID-19.

V gene TRBV6-2 or TRBV6-3 combines with J gene TRBJ1-5; 8 bases agree with TRBD1. The germline CDR1 and CDR2 sequences are MNHEY and SVGEGT. The J segment lost 4 bases and the V segment lost 5 bases, leaving 7 bases of the junction unmatched. The CDR3 loop spans 15 amino acids. In DNA form, the CDR3 reads TGTGCCAGCAGTACTGACAGGGGAGGTAATCAGCCCCAGCATTTT. Translation: CASSTDRGGNQPQHF.

This clone appeared once. The chain recombines TRBV28 with TRBJ1-5; maybe TRBD1 (6 bases). CDR1 MDHEN and CDR2 SYDVKM come from the germline V gene. Trimming pared 7 bases from V and 5 bases from J, leaving 15 bases between. The CDR3 is 14 amino acids. CDR3 sequence reads: CASIAGEGYQPQHF. In DNA, the CDR3 is TGTGCCAGCATCGCAGGGGAGGGTTATCAGCCCCAGCATTTT.

The chain carries TRBV9 and TRBJ2-5; D perhaps matches TRBD1 (6 bases). Per germline, CDR1 SGDLS and CDR2 YYNGEE. V lost 1 base, J lost 4 bases, and 14 bases lay in between. The CDR3 loop spans 15 amino acids. CDR3 sequence: CASSVSGDVPETQYF. The CDR3 nucleotides read TGTGCCAGCAGCGTATCAGGGGACGTTCCAGAGACCCAGTACTTC. Full variable domain (outside the CDR3, taken from reference TRBV9 and TRBJ2-5): DSGVTQTPKHLITATGQRVTLRCSPRSGDLSVYWYQQSLDQGLQFLIQYYNGEERAKGNILERFSAQQFPDLHSELNLSSLELGDSALYFCASSVSGDVPETQYFGPGTRLLVL.

The V call is TRBV27, the J call TRBJ2-1; D might be TRBD1 (5 bases). The CDR3 spans 12 residues. The germline CDR1 and CDR2 sequences are MNHEY and SMNVEV (reference sequence). V was cut by 9 bases and J by 6 bases, with 12 bases left in between. CDR3 residues: CASLTVSNEQFF. CDR3 nucleotide sequence: TGTGCCAGTCTGACAGTATCCAATGAGCAGTTCTTC.

This chain links TRBV11-2 with TRBJ1-2; possibly TRBD1 for D (6 bases). The CDR3 runs 13 residues. Per germline, CDR1 SGHAT and CDR2 FQNNGV. V lost 4 bases and J 4 bases, leaving 10 bases between the germline ends. The CDR3 spells CASSSRGPYGYTF. In DNA form, the CDR3 reads TGTGCCAGCAGCTCCAGGGGTCCCTATGGCTACACCTTC.

The V gene is TRBV11-3, the J gene TRBJ2-1, with D possibly matching TRBD1 (6 bases). The CDR3 length is 16 residues. V dropped 4 bases and J dropped 3 bases, with 16 bases sitting between them. CDR1 is SGHNT, CDR2 YENEEA, per germline. Here the CDR3 reads CASSSDTGNRYNEQFF. Written as DNA, the CDR3 is TGTGCCAGCAGCTCGGACACAGGGAATCGCTACAATGAGCAGTTCTTC.

This chain joins TRBV4-3 and TRBJ1-5, with D uncertain. Trimming removed 0 bases from V and 4 bases from J, with 13 bases in between. Germline lookup yields CDR1 LGHNA and CDR2 YSLEER. The CDR3 runs 16 residues. CDR3 coding DNA: TGCGCCAGCAGCCAAGATCTAGGGAGCAGGAATCAGCCCCAGCATTTT. Its protein product is CASSQDLGSRNQPQHF.

V usage is TRBV19 and J usage is TRBJ2-4, with D tentatively TRBD1 (5 bases). The germline CDR1 and CDR2 sequences are LNHDA and SQIVND (reference sequence). Trimming removed 5 bases from V and 0 bases from J, with 20 bases in between. There are 18 residues in the CDR3. The CDR3 loop is CASSPRLQVSLAKNIQYF. In nucleotides, the CDR3 is TGTGCCAGTAGTCCGCGGTTACAGGTGTCCTTAGCCAAAAACATTCAGTACTTC.

The chain has TRBV3-1 (or the pseudogene TRBV3-2) and TRBJ2-3; possibly TRBD2 for D (6 bases). V was clipped by 0 bases and J by 10 bases, with 17 bases between them. The CDR3 consists of 15 residues. Per the germline V gene, CDR1 is LGHDT and CDR2 is YNNKEL (reference sequence). CDR3 DNA: TGTGCCAGCAGCCAAGATGTGGGAGGCTCCTCGGCGCAGTATTTT. It encodes CASSQDVGGSSAQYF.

This clone was counted between two and nine times. Other DNA sequences in this sample translate to the same CDR3. V gene TRBV9 combines with J gene TRBJ1-1; 9 bases align to TRBD1. Germline CDR1 reads SGDLS; CDR2 reads YYNGEE. The CDR3 has 14 residues. V trimming: 3 bases; J trimming: 5 bases; junction bases outside the gene matches: 5. CDR3 coding DNA: TGTGCCAGCAGCGCGAACAGGGGGCGGACTGAAGCTTTCTTT. Protein product: CASSANRGRTEAFF.